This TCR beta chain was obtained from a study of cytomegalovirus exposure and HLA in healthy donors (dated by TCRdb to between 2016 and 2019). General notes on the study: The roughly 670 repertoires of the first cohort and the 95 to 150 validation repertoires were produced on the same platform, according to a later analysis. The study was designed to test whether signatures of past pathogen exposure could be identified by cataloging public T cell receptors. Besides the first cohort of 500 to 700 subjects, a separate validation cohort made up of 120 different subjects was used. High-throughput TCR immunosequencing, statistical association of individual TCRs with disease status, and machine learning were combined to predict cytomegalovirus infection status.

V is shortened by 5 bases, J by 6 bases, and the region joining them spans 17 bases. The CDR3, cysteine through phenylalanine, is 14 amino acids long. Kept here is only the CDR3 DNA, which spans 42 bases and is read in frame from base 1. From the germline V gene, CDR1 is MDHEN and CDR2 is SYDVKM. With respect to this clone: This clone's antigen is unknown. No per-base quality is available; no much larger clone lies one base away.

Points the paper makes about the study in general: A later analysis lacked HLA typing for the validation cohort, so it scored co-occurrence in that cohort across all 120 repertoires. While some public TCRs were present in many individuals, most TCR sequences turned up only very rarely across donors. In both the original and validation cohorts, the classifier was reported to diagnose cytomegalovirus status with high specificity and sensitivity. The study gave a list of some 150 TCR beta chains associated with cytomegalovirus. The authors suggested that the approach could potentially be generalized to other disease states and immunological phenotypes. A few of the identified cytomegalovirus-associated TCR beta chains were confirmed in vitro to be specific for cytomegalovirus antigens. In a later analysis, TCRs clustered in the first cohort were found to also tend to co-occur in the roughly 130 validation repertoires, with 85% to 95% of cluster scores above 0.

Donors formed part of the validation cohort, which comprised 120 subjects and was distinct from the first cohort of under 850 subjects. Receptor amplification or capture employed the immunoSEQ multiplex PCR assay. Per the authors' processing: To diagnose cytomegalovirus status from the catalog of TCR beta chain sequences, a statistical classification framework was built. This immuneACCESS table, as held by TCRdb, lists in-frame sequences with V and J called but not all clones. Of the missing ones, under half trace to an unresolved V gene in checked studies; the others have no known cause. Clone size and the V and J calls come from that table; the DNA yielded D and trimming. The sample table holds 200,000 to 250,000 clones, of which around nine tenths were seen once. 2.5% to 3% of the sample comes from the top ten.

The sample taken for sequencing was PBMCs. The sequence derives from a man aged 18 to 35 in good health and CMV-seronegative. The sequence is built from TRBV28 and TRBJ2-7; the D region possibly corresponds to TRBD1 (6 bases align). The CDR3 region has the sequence CASSPLPRGREQYF. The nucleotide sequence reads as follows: TGTGCCAGCAGTCCTTTACCCAGGGGTCGCGAGCAGTACTTC.